These 28 T cell receptor beta chains share one sample of origin, sequenced in a study of OX40 agonist ivuxolimab in advanced cancers. Measured with immunoSEQ multiplex PCR; TCRdb has only the in-frame clones, and not every one. The data show some 61,000 clones, roughly four fifths seen once. The sample in question was CD4+ or CD8+ T cells sorted from blood, obtained in a trial of the OX40 agonist ivuxolimab. The receptor source for this set is an adult with an advanced solid tumor such as melanoma, head and neck, liver or kidney cancer.

The chain combines TRBV7-3 with TRBJ2-1; possibly TRBD1 or TRBD2 for D (7 bases each). This CDR3 contains 16 residues. Per germline, CDR1 SGHTA and CDR2 FQGTGA. Trimming left V 5 bases short and J 0 bases short, with 14 bases between. The CDR3 DNA reads as TGTGCCAGCAGCCAGGGGGGGATAGCCTCCTACAATGAGCAGTTCTTC. Its translation is CASSQGGIASYNEQFF. The full variable domain, in which reference TRBV7-3 and TRBJ2-1 provide the parts outside the CDR3, is GAGVSQTPSNKVTEKGKYVELRCDPISGHTALYWYRQSLGQGPEFLIYFQGTGAADDSGLPNDRFFAVRPEGSVSTLKIQRTERGDSAVYLCASSQGGIASYNEQFFGPGTRLTVL.

V is TRBV28 and J is TRBJ2-3; the match to TRBD2 covers 8 bases. Germline V gene data show CDR1 as MDHEN and CDR2 as SYDVKM. The CDR3 sequence is 17 residues long. The V segment lost 4 bases and the J segment 2 bases; nucleotides outside the gene matches: 11. This CDR3 is CASSSGTRGRYTDTQYF. As DNA, the CDR3 is TGTGCCAGCAGTTCCGGCACCCGCGGGAGGTACACAGATACGCAGTATTTT.

This clone was seen a handful of times. The chain uses TRBV5-1 and TRBJ2-5, with a tentative D call TRBD2 (6 bases). The CDR3 contains 14 residues. CDR1 SGHRS and CDR2 YFSETQ come from the germline V gene. The V end lost 0 bases, the J end lost 5 bases, and 11 bases lay between the germline ends. In DNA form, the CDR3 reads TGCGCCAGCAGCTTGGATTGGGCGGGGGAGACCCAGTACTTC. It encodes CASSLDWAGETQYF.

The rearrangement links TRBV5-4 to TRBJ2-2; possibly TRBD2 for D (6 bases). The germline V gene encodes CDR1 SGHNT and CDR2 YYREEE (reference sequence). CDR3 length: 15 residues. Trimming shortened V by 4 bases and J by 2 bases, and 12 bases separated the two germline ends. The CDR3 spells CASSRGNINTGELFF. The CDR3 DNA reads TGTGCCAGCAGCCGCGGGAACATTAACACCGGGGAGCTGTTTTTT.

The rearrangement joins TRBV5-4 to TRBJ2-5; D not resolved. CDR1 SGHNT and CDR2 YYREEE come from the germline V gene (reference sequence). Trimming took off 2 bases at V and 0 bases at J, with 2 bases between the two ends. The CDR3 sequence is 12 residues long. CDR3 protein: CASSFNQETQYF. The CDR3 DNA sequence: TGTGCCAGCAGCTTCAACCAAGAGACCCAGTACTTC. Drawing the rest from reference TRBV5-4 and TRBJ2-5, the complete variable domain is ETGVTQSPTHLIKTRGQQVTLRCSSQSGHNTVSWYQQALGQGPQFIFQYYREEENGRGNFPPRFSGLQFPNYSSELNVNALELDDSALYLCASSFNQETQYFGPGTRLLVL.

The genes are TRBV28 and TRBJ2-7, with D tentatively TRBD2 (5 bases). From germline, CDR1 is MDHEN and CDR2 SYDVKM. The CDR3 covers 14 residues. Trimming shortened V by 5 bases and J by 7 bases, and 18 bases separated the two germline ends. The CDR3 coding sequence is TGTGCCAGCAGTCCCGCTCGAGTACCGGGAGAGCAGTACTTC. This gives the protein CASSPARVPGEQYF.

The chain links TRBV9 to TRBJ1-2, with 7 nucleotides matching TRBD1. The CDR3 spans 14 residues. CDR1 and CDR2 (germline): SGDLS, YYNGEE. V was pared by 0 bases and J by 6 bases, with 5 bases of the junction left unmatched. In DNA, the CDR3 is TGTGCCAGCAGCGTAGATGACAGGGAGCATGGCTACACCTTC. Protein: CASSVDDREHGYTF.

This clone turned up a few times. This rearrangement joins TRBV18 to TRBJ1-1; tentatively, D is TRBD1 (6 bases). The V gene lost 3 bases and the J gene lost 5 bases, with 10 bases spanning the gap. The CDR3 covers 13 residues. Looked up from germline, CDR1 is KGHSH and CDR2 is LQKENI. In DNA form, the CDR3 reads TGTGCCAGCTCACCGGACGGACAGACTGAAGCTTTCTTT. Its translation: CASSPDGQTEAFF.

V and J are TRBV5-1 and TRBJ1-2, with no clear D. Trimming took off 0 bases at V and 8 bases at J, with 14 bases between the two ends. The CDR3 is 14 residues long. CDR1 SGHRS and CDR2 YFSETQ come from the germline V gene. The CDR3 DNA reads TGCGCCAGCAGCTTGGCCCCCGGATCGGGGGGCTACACCTTC. Protein sequence: CASSLAPGSGGYTF.

The chain employs TRBV11-2 and TRBJ1-3; TRBD1 aligns across 9 bases. From germline, CDR1 is SGHAT and CDR2 FQNNGV. V was pared by 4 bases and J by 5 bases, with 3 bases of the junction left unmatched. CDR3 length: 14 amino acids. In nucleotides, the CDR3 is TGTGCCAGCAGCTCCGGGACAGGGAGAAACACCATATATTTT. Its protein product is CASSSGTGRNTIYF.

The chain has TRBV6-5 and TRBJ2-7; 9 nucleotides align to TRBD1. Germline lookup yields CDR1 MNHEY and CDR2 SVGAGI. V lost 2 bases to trimming and J lost 6 bases; unmatched junction nucleotides: 5. CDR3 length: 14 amino acids. This CDR3 reads CASSYDGQGFEQYF. The CDR3 region has the DNA TGTGCCAGCAGTTACGATGGACAGGGGTTCGAGCAGTACTTC.

The chain carries TRBV7-9 and TRBJ2-1, with 9 bases identical to TRBD2. This CDR3 has 15 amino acids. Germline CDR1 and CDR2: SEHNR and FQNEAQ (reference sequence). The V and J ends lost 2 bases and 6 bases, in that order; junction bases with no gene match: 5. CDR3 amino acids: CASSLSLTSGNEQFF. CDR3 in DNA: TGTGCCAGCAGCTTATCCCTGACTAGCGGCAATGAGCAGTTCTTC.

The V call is TRBV6-4, the J call TRBJ2-1; 9 bases map to TRBD2. CDR1 is MRHNA, CDR2 SNTAGT, per germline. The CDR3 loop spans 13 amino acids. V shed 5 bases and J 7 bases; nucleotides not matched to a gene: 3. As DNA, the CDR3 is TGTGCCAGCAGTTTTAGCGGGGGAAATGAGCAGTTCTTC. Its translation: CASSFSGGNEQFF.

The CDR3 region is CASSQGGGRIYEQYF. CDR3 nucleotide sequence: TGCGCCAGCAGCCAAGGAGGGGGTCGGATCTACGAGCAGTACTTC. This rearrangement joins TRBV4-1 to TRBJ2-7, with TRBD1 as a possible D gene (6 bases). The V gene's germline CDR1 is MGHRA and CDR2 YSYEKL. The CDR3 consists of 15 residues. Trimming left V 1 base short and J 3 bases short, with 13 bases between.

The rearrangement uses TRBV11-2 and TRBJ2-4; D unclear. The CDR3 runs 14 residues. The V and J ends lost 4 bases and 1 base respectively, with 8 bases between them. Germline V gene data show CDR1 as SGHAT and CDR2 as FQNNGV. CDR3 residues: CASSWGSAKNIQYF. CDR3 nucleotides: TGTGCCAGCAGCTGGGGTTCCGCCAAAAACATTCAGTACTTC.

This chain connects TRBV7-8 to TRBJ2-3; D is unclear. The V gene lost 5 bases and the J gene lost 11 bases, with 20 bases spanning the gap. Per germline, CDR1 SGHVS and CDR2 FQNEAQ. This CDR3 is built from 14 residues. The CDR3 sequence: CASSTRPSNMEQYF. Written as DNA, the CDR3 is TGTGCCAGCAGCACCAGGCCCTCCAATATGGAGCAGTATTTT.

This clone was counted only a few times. This chain joins TRBV7-9 and TRBJ2-7, with 7 nucleotides matching TRBD1. After removal of 5 bases from V and 6 bases from J, the junction contained 7 bases not matched to a gene. The germline V gene has CDR1 SEHNR and CDR2 FQNEAQ (reference sequence). The CDR3 contains 13 residues. The CDR3 is CASSTTGVGEQYF. The CDR3 nucleotides are TGTGCCAGCAGCACTACAGGGGTGGGCGAGCAGTACTTC.

The chain combines TRBV7-9 with TRBJ2-1; weak D call: TRBD1 (5 bases). V lost 0 bases to trimming and J lost 9 bases, with 9 bases between them. The length of the CDR3 is 13 residues. Germline CDR1 reads SEHNR; CDR2 reads FQNEAQ (reference sequence). The CDR3 here is CASSLAGRVEQFF. The CDR3 DNA sequence: TGTGCCAGCAGCTTAGCAGGCAGGGTTGAGCAGTTCTTC.

The chain employs TRBV6-5 and TRBJ1-2; TRBD1 might be the D (6 bases). The V gene's germline CDR1 is MNHEY and CDR2 SVGAGI. The CDR3 contains 15 residues. V was cut by 4 bases and J by 0 bases, with 12 bases left in between. The CDR3 DNA follows: TGTGCCAGCAGTTCAATCTGGGACACTAACTATGGCTACACCTTC. Protein sequence: CASSSIWDTNYGYTF.

The chain employs TRBV19 and TRBJ2-2; a possible D gene is TRBD1 (6 bases). Germline V gene sequence: CDR1 LNHDA, CDR2 SQIVND (reference sequence). The CDR3 covers 14 residues. V dropped 4 bases and J dropped 6 bases, with 12 bases sitting between them. This CDR3 reads CASSTITGSGELFF. Here the CDR3 DNA reads TGTGCCAGTAGTACGATTACAGGGTCCGGGGAGCTGTTTTTT.

The gene calls are TRBV5-1 and TRBJ2-3, with a tentative D call TRBD2 (7 bases). Germline CDR1 reads SGHRS; CDR2 reads YFSETQ. The V end lost 3 bases, the J end lost 0 bases, and 11 bases lay between the germline ends. The CDR3 totals 15 residues. This chain's CDR3 is CASSSGGRSTDTQYF. The CDR3, as DNA: TGCGCCAGCAGCTCGGGGGGCCGTAGCACAGATACGCAGTATTTT.

J is TRBJ2-1 and V is TRBV13; 9 bases agree with TRBD2. CDR3 length: 14 residues. J gave up 6 bases and V 11 bases, and 11 bases lay outside the gene matches. Germline V gene lookup returns CDR1 PRHDT and CDR2 FYEKMQ (reference sequence). The CDR3 spells CAGGRAGGGNEQFF. The CDR3 region has the DNA TGTGCCGGTGGTCGCGCGGGAGGGGGCAATGAGCAGTTCTTC.

The chain recombines TRBV11-2 with TRBJ2-1, with a weak D call TRBD2 (5 bases). The V and J ends lost 6 bases and 9 bases respectively, with 21 bases between them. There are 15 residues in the CDR3. The germline CDR1 and CDR2 sequences are SGHAT and FQNNGV. The CDR3 coding sequence is TGTGCCAGCAGTTCAGACACCGGACGGGGTGTTGAGCAGTTCTTC. This translates into CASSSDTGRGVEQFF.

The V gene is TRBV7-3, the J gene TRBJ1-1; a weak D match, TRBD1 (5 bases). V lost 4 bases and J 5 bases, leaving 20 bases between the germline ends. From germline, CDR1 is SGHTA and CDR2 FQGTGA. This CDR3 has 16 amino acids. This chain's CDR3 is CASSSAVHGGGTEAFF. The CDR3 DNA reads TGTGCCAGCAGCTCAGCGGTCCACGGGGGAGGGACTGAAGCTTTCTTT.

In regard to this clone: This CDR3 is also generated by other DNA sequences in the sample. The V gene is TRBV28, the J gene TRBJ1-5, with 9 bases lining up with TRBD1. Germline CDR1 reads MDHEN; CDR2 reads SYDVKM. Trimming took 5 bases from V and 4 from J; bases not matched to a gene: 3. The CDR3 has 14 amino acids. This CDR3 reads CASSLGTGNQPQHF. The CDR3, as DNA: TGTGCCAGCAGTCTCGGGACAGGGAATCAGCCCCAGCATTTT.

V usage is TRBV6-5 and J usage is TRBJ1-5; D not certain. The CDR3 is 13 amino acids. The germline gives CDR1 MNHEY, CDR2 SVGAGI. The ends were cut back, 5 bases at V and 13 bases at J, with 18 bases in the middle. CDR3 sequence: CASSRRPDLSQHF. Written as DNA, the CDR3 is TGTGCCAGCAGTCGTCGCCCCGACTTGTCGCAGCATTTT.

This chain uses TRBV29-1 with TRBJ2-6, with TRBD1 as a possible D gene (5 bases). The V gene lost 3 bases and the J gene lost 6 bases, with 18 bases spanning the gap. The CDR3 length is 16 residues. CDR1 is SQVTM and CDR2 is ANQGSEA in the germline V gene. The CDR3 sequence is CSVESAGSGAANVLTF. The CDR3 DNA reads as TGCAGCGTTGAGTCGGCCGGATCTGGGGCGGCCAACGTCCTGACTTTC.

The chain couples TRBV4-1 to TRBJ1-1; TRBD1 is a possible D gene (5 bases). Per germline, CDR1 MGHRA and CDR2 YSYEKL. The ends were cut back, 4 bases at V and 0 bases at J, with 18 bases in the middle. The CDR3 totals 17 residues. The DNA of the CDR3 is TGCGCCAGCAGCCCCCAGCCCGGGGGATTGATGAACACTGAAGCTTTCTTT. Translating gives CASSPQPGGLMNTEAFF.